This T cell receptor beta chain was identified in a study of cytomegalovirus exposure and HLA in healthy donors. On this clone itself: Its antigen is still unknown.

Both 60 Vbeta primers and 13 Jbeta primers went into the PCR. The data were produced by immunoSEQ multiplex PCR, yet TCRdb's version contains in-frame clones alone and is incomplete. The repertoire holds 150,000 to 200,000 clones, about four fifths seen once, with about 7% in the top ten. Study findings and constraints: Later on, an analysis tied 15,000 or so TCR beta sequences to HLA alleles at 0.05 false discovery rate. In a later analysis, compared with equally common non-associated chains, HLA-associated beta chains were more expanded. Segments of the TCR beta V type were, in most cases, productive about 90% or about 30% of the time in an earlier analysis. A later analysis found TCR association rates differed by HLA locus, highest for DRB1 and lowest for HLA-C.

The germline V and J ends were trimmed by 7 bases and 5 bases, with 17 bases remaining between them. CDR3 length equals 15 residues. CDR1 MNHEY and CDR2 SMNVEV come from the germline V gene (reference sequence). Sequencing input: PBMCs. This chain joins TRBV27 and TRBJ2-2; possible D gene TRBD2, 5 bases. This TCR came from a man under 40 in good health and CMV-seropositive. CDR3 amino acids: CASKLLLVGTGELFF. In DNA form, the CDR3 reads TGTGCCAGCAAACTCCTACTAGTGGGGACCGGGGAGCTGTTTTTT.